Below are 17 T cell receptor beta chains sequenced from a single sample in a study of technical replicates of blood from four donors. Sequencing used immunoSEQ multiplex PCR; TCRdb keeps in-frame clones, though not all of them. Here the sample spans more than 65,000 clones, over 75% being singletons. The specimen was PBMCs. All receptors derive from a human donor in good health. Some clones in this sample may be carry-over from other donors' samples.

The V gene is TRBV4-3, the J gene TRBJ1-6; 7 bases agree with TRBD1. The CDR3 is made up of 13 amino acids. Germline CDR1 LGHNA, CDR2 YSLEER. The V and J ends lost 0 bases and 11 bases, in that order; junction bases with no gene match: 1. CDR3 sequence (DNA): TGCGCCAGCAGCCAAGAGGGACAGACACCCCTCCACTTT. Protein product: CASSQEGQTPLHF.

This sequence joins TRBV9 and TRBJ2-1, with 7 bases aligning to TRBD2. CDR1 SGDLS and CDR2 YYNGEE come from the germline V gene. V lost 5 bases and J lost 8; bases outside the gene matches: 10. This CDR3 is 14 amino acids long. CDR3 loop: CASSSNLLADEQFF. The CDR3 DNA sequence: TGTGCCAGCAGTTCCAATCTCCTAGCGGATGAGCAGTTCTTC.

V usage is TRBV7-9 and J usage is TRBJ1-2; the D is unclear. V lost 5 bases, J lost 7 bases, and 20 bases lay in between. Germline CDR1 reads SEHNR; CDR2 reads FQNEAQ (reference sequence). CDR3 length: 15 amino acids. The CDR3 reads CASSHLMAGSAGYTF. The DNA of the CDR3 is TGTGCCAGCAGCCACCTTATGGCGGGGAGCGCTGGCTACACCTTC.

V is TRBV7-2 and J is TRBJ2-7; D may be TRBD1 (5 bases). The germline CDR1 and CDR2 sequences are SGHTA and FQGNSA. V lost 1 base to trimming and J lost 7 bases, with 5 bases between them. The CDR3 has 11 amino acids. CDR3 sequence: CASSLGQEQYF. CDR3 DNA: TGTGCCAGCAGCTTAGGACAGGAGCAGTACTTC. Filled out from reference TRBV7-2 and TRBJ2-7, the complete variable domain reads GAGVSQSPSNKVTEKGKDVELRCDPISGHTALYWYRQSLGQGLEFLIYFQGNSAPDKSGLPSDRFSAERTGGSVSTLTIQRTQQEDSAVYLCASSLGQEQYFGPGTRLTVT.

The rearrangement links TRBV18 to TRBJ1-2, with TRBD1 matching 8 bases. The CDR3 has 15 residues. Unmatched junction bases numbered 8, after V lost 3 bases and J lost 5 bases. Germline V lookup: CDR1 KGHSH, CDR2 LQKENI. The CDR3 spells CASSPGTGPEYGYTF. In DNA form, the CDR3 reads TGTGCCAGCTCACCGGGGACAGGCCCCGAATATGGCTACACCTTC.

V is TRBV6-1 and J is TRBJ2-3; D might be TRBD2 (5 bases). Germline CDR1 and CDR2: MNHNS and SASEGT. Trimming removed 6 bases from V and 0 bases from J, with 13 bases in between. CDR3 size: 15 residues. CDR3 sequence: CASSHDYTSTDTQYF. The CDR3 nucleotides are TGTGCCAGCAGCCATGACTACACTAGCACAGATACGCAGTATTTT.

The rearrangement links TRBV27 to TRBJ2-4; D call uncertain. The CDR3 length is 13 residues. Trimming removed 4 bases from V and 0 bases from J, with 4 bases in between. Germline CDR1 reads MNHEY; CDR2 reads SMNVEV (reference sequence). CDR3 sequence (DNA): TGTGCCAGCAGTTCTATAGCCAAAAACATTCAGTACTTC. It encodes CASSSIAKNIQYF.

This clone was counted a single time. V and J are TRBV7-9 and TRBJ2-1; 9 nucleotides agree with TRBD1. This CDR3 is 15 amino acids long. The germline CDR1 and CDR2 sequences are SEHNR and FQNEAQ (reference sequence). V lost 4 bases and J lost 7; bases outside the gene matches: 8. The CDR3 DNA reads as TGTGCCAGCAGCTCCGGGACAGGGATTCTAAATGAGCAGTTCTTC. This gives the protein CASSSGTGILNEQFF.

In this sample, this clone turned up a few times. The rearrangement uses TRBV18 and TRBJ2-7; D possibly corresponds to TRBD1 (6 bases). The CDR3 length is 14 residues. V was clipped by 6 bases and J by 2 bases, with 14 bases between them. Germline CDR1 reads KGHSH; CDR2 reads LQKENI. Written as DNA, the CDR3 is TGTGCCAGCTCGGCCGGGACATCAACCTACGAGCAGTACTTC. Residues: CASSAGTSTYEQYF.

The V call is TRBV4-1, the J call TRBJ2-1, with TRBD2 matching 8 bases. J gave up 7 bases and V 3 bases, and 14 bases lay outside the gene matches. The length of the CDR3 is 17 residues. Germline CDR1 is MGHRA and CDR2 is YSYEKL. DNA of the CDR3: TGCGCCAGCAGCCATGGAGACGGGAGGGGATCGGAAAATGAGCAGTTCTTC. It encodes CASSHGDGRGSENEQFF.

This clone turned up a few times. This chain connects TRBV6-1 to TRBJ1-1; D unresolved. There are 11 residues in the CDR3. CDR1 and CDR2 from the germline V gene are MNHNS and SASEGT. Trimming took off 8 bases at V and 5 bases at J, with 9 bases between the two ends. DNA of the CDR3: TGTGCCAGCCATTGGAGGACTGAAGCTTTCTTT. It translates to CASHWRTEAFF.

The chain joins TRBV27 to TRBJ2-7; D call uncertain. Germline assignment: CDR1 MNHEY and CDR2 SMNVEV (reference sequence). This CDR3 is built from 13 residues. Trimming removed 5 bases from V and 1 base from J, with 9 bases in between. CDR3 DNA sequence: TGTGCCAGCAGTCCCCCCCGGTCCTACGAGCAGTACTTC. This codes for CASSPPRSYEQYF.

The chain is built from TRBV7-9 and TRBJ2-7; 7 bases fit TRBD1. Losses at the gene ends were 5 bases for V and 3 bases for J; bases not matched to a gene: 7. Germline V gives CDR1 SEHNR, CDR2 FQNEAQ (reference sequence). The CDR3 sequence is 14 residues long. CDR3: CASSQRQGDYEQYF. The CDR3 region has the DNA TGTGCCAGCAGCCAGAGGCAGGGGGACTACGAGCAGTACTTC. The variable domain in full, completed from reference TRBV7-9 and TRBJ2-7, reads DTGVSQNPRHKITKRGQNVTFRCDPISEHNRLYWYRQTLGQGPEFLTYFQNEAQLEKSRLLSDRFSAERPKGSFSTLEIQRTEQGDSAMYLCASSQRQGDYEQYFGPGTRLTVT.

The chain has TRBV2 and TRBJ2-5; the match to TRBD2 covers 7 bases. There are 15 residues in the CDR3. The germline CDR1 and CDR2 sequences are SNHLY and FYNNEI. Trimming cost V 5 bases and J 2 bases; bases outside gene matches: 8. CDR3 loop: CASSSLGTIQETQYF. CDR3 in DNA: TGTGCCAGCAGTAGTCTTGGGACTATTCAAGAGACCCAGTACTTC. The entire variable domain, with the rest obtained from reference TRBV2 and TRBJ2-5, is as follows: EPEVTQTPSHQVTQMGQEVILRCVPISNHLYFYWYRQILGQKVEFLVSFYNNEISEKSEIFDDQFSVERPDGSNFTLKIRSTKLEDSAMYFCASSSLGTIQETQYFGPGTRLLVL.

The table lists this clone with a count of one. The chain is built from TRBV29-1 and TRBJ2-3; 9 bases align to TRBD2. V lost 2 bases to trimming and J lost 2 bases; unmatched junction nucleotides: 14. CDR3 length equals 18 residues. Per germline, CDR1 SQVTM and CDR2 ANQGSEA. CDR3 bases: TGCAGCGTTGAAAGTCAGGGCCTGACTAGCGGACACACAGATACGCAGTATTTT. This translates into CSVESQGLTSGHTDTQYF.

The V and J genes are TRBV29-1 and TRBJ1-1, with D perhaps TRBD1 (5 bases). The V end lost 3 bases, the J end lost 0 bases, and 8 bases lay between the germline ends. The CDR3 spans 13 residues. CDR1 is SQVTM and CDR2 is ANQGSEA in the germline V gene. The CDR3 loop is CSVEGGMNTEAFF. The CDR3 nucleotides are TGCAGCGTTGAGGGGGGGATGAACACTGAAGCTTTCTTT.

The chain uses TRBV7-3 and TRBJ1-2; D unresolved. The CDR3 has 13 amino acids. V was trimmed by 5 bases and J by 0 bases, leaving 7 bases between them. Germline-derived CDR1 and CDR2 are SGHTA and FQGTGA. CDR3 sequence (DNA): TGTGCCAGCAGCCCTGGGCCTAACTATGGCTACACCTTC. This codes for CASSPGPNYGYTF.